The 20 T cell receptor beta chains below all came from one sample that was sequenced in a study of a mutant IDH1 vaccine in newly diagnosed glioma. Time point given: baseline, week 1 (first vaccination visit). Treatment given: pre-vaccination baseline after standard-of-care therapy. Profiling relied on immunoSEQ multiplex PCR, and the TCRdb table lists in-frame clones only, not all of them. The sample contains some 90,000 clones, roughly 87% of which appear only once. The sample in question was PBMCs, obtained from a glioma patient treated with radiotherapy, temozolomide or both. These receptors came from a man between 40 and 49 years old with glioma. Some clones in this sample may be carry-over from other donors' samples.

The chain has TRBV5-6 and TRBJ1-1, with D unclear. This CDR3 region has 16 residues. Germline V gives CDR1 SGHDT, CDR2 YYEEEE. V shed 2 bases and J shed 1 base, with 15 bases lying between them. DNA of the CDR3: TGTGCCAGCAGCTTTCAATTAATAGGCTCGAACACTGAAGCTTTCTTT. The encoded protein is CASSFQLIGSNTEAFF.

The rearrangement uses TRBV14 and TRBJ1-6; weak D call: TRBD1 (5 bases). Germline CDR1 reads SGHDN; CDR2 reads FVKESK. V lost 0 bases, J lost 10 bases, and 7 bases lay in between. This CDR3 has 13 amino acids. The CDR3 here is CASSQERGSPLHF. As DNA, the CDR3 is TGTGCCAGCAGCCAAGAAAGGGGATCACCCCTCCACTTT.

The J gene is TRBJ1-5, the V gene TRBV4-2; the D is unclear. The CDR3 consists of 17 residues. The germline V gene encodes CDR1 LGHNA and CDR2 YNFKEQ. V lost 0 bases and J lost 6, with 18 bases in between. This chain's CDR3 is CASSQDLGGGPAQPQHF. The DNA of the CDR3 is TGTGCCAGCAGCCAAGATTTAGGTGGCGGACCCGCTCAGCCCCAGCATTTT.

V gene TRBV5-1 combines with J gene TRBJ2-7; 9 bases agree with TRBD1. The CDR3 extends over 14 amino acids. The germline V gene has CDR1 SGHRS and CDR2 YFSETQ. V was clipped by 4 bases and J by 5 bases; unmatched bases: 7. CDR3 DNA sequence: TGCGCCAGCAGCCGGGGACAGGGCGGGGACGAGCAGTACTTC. Translation: CASSRGQGGDEQYF.

V usage is TRBV4-1 and J usage is TRBJ2-7; 9 nucleotides line up with TRBD2. Germline V gene sequence: CDR1 MGHRA, CDR2 YSYEKL. This CDR3 is 15 amino acids long. Trimming took 0 bases from V and 3 from J; bases not matched to a gene: 3. The CDR3 DNA sequence: TGCGCCAGCAGCCAAGACCGCGGGAGGGTCTACGAGCAGTACTTC. It yields the protein CASSQDRGRVYEQYF.

This chain uses TRBV6-6 with TRBJ1-1; tentative D call: TRBD1 (6 bases). V lost 5 bases and J lost 5, with 18 bases in between. The CDR3 covers 15 residues. Germline CDR1 MNHNY, CDR2 SVGAGI (reference sequence). CDR3 protein: CASSLAGAEGTEAFF. The CDR3 bases are TGTGCCAGCAGTCTTGCAGGGGCGGAGGGGACTGAAGCTTTCTTT.

The rearrangement links TRBV2 to TRBJ2-7; tentatively, D is TRBD2 (6 bases). The V gene lost 3 bases and the J gene lost 2 bases, with 14 bases spanning the gap. The germline V gene has CDR1 SNHLY and CDR2 FYNNEI. The CDR3 extends over 15 amino acids. The CDR3 region has the DNA TGTGCCAGCAGTGACTCCGGGACTGGGACCTACGAGCAGTACTTC. It specifies CASSDSGTGTYEQYF. Using reference TRBV2 and TRBJ2-7 for the parts outside the CDR3, the full variable domain is EPEVTQTPSHQVTQMGQEVILRCVPISNHLYFYWYRQILGQKVEFLVSFYNNEISEKSEIFDDQFSVERPDGSNFTLKIRSTKLEDSAMYFCASSDSGTGTYEQYFGPGTRLTVT.

The CDR3 coding sequence is TGTGCCAGCAGTAATATAGCGGGGGATCTCAATGAGCAGTTCTTC. Protein sequence: CASSNIAGDLNEQFF. V gene TRBV6-5 combines with J gene TRBJ2-1; 9 bases align to TRBD2. With V trimmed by 5 bases and J by 6 bases, 8 bases remained unmatched. CDR1 and CDR2 (germline): MNHEY, SVGAGI. The CDR3 length is 15 residues.

The chain employs TRBV5-4 and TRBJ1-2; the D gene is possibly TRBD1 (6 bases). The CDR3 length is 13 residues. V lost 2 bases, J lost 7 bases, and 12 bases lay in between. CDR1 is SGHNT and CDR2 is YYREEE in the germline V gene (reference sequence). Here the CDR3 DNA reads TGTGCCAGCAGCTTTCCGGGGGCGGTTGGCTACACCTTC. It translates to CASSFPGAVGYTF.

CDR3 sequence reads: CASRDGDYEQYF. The CDR3 bases are TGTGCCAGCCGGGACGGGGACTACGAGCAGTACTTC. The V gene is TRBV19, the J gene TRBJ2-7; D may be TRBD1 or TRBD2 (5 bases each). Germline V gives CDR1 LNHDA, CDR2 SQIVND (reference sequence). The CDR3 has 12 residues. V was clipped by 9 bases and J by 3 bases, with 12 bases between them.

This clone was seen a single time. This chain joins TRBV6-6 and TRBJ1-5; D may be TRBD1 (5 bases). Trimming stripped 8 bases from V and 11 bases from J, with 13 bases between. The CDR3 is 11 residues long. CDR1 MNHNY and CDR2 SVGAGI come from the germline V gene (reference sequence). This chain's CDR3 is CASETAGAQHF. CDR3 DNA: TGTGCCAGCGAAACGGCGGGGGCCCAGCATTTT.

The genes are TRBV6-5 and TRBJ2-7; TRBD2 matches at 9 bases. This CDR3 is 14 amino acids long. With V trimmed by 2 bases and J by 6 bases, 5 bases remained unmatched. Per the germline V gene, CDR1 is MNHEY and CDR2 is SVGAGI. The CDR3 DNA follows: TGTGCCAGCAGTTACGCGGGGGGGCTCAGCGAGCAGTACTTC. Its protein product is CASSYAGGLSEQYF.

V usage is TRBV19 and J usage is TRBJ2-1, with D possibly being TRBD1 (6 bases). The ends were cut back, 5 bases at V and 2 bases at J, with 16 bases in the middle. This CDR3 is built from 16 residues. Germline lookup yields CDR1 LNHDA and CDR2 SQIVND (reference sequence). The CDR3 loop is CASSPQHRVPYNEQFF. The CDR3 DNA follows: TGTGCCAGTAGTCCCCAGCACAGGGTCCCCTACAATGAGCAGTTCTTC. Filled out from reference TRBV19 and TRBJ2-1, the complete variable domain reads DGGITQSPKYLFRKEGQNVTLSCEQNLNHDAMYWYRQDPGQGLRLIYYSQIVNDFQKGDIAEGYSVSREKKESFPLTVTSAQKNPTAFYLCASSPQHRVPYNEQFFGPGTRLTVL.

J is TRBJ1-4 and V is TRBV11-2; tentatively, D is TRBD1 (5 bases). Per the germline V gene, CDR1 is SGHAT and CDR2 is FQNNGV. The CDR3 runs 14 residues. Between the trimmed V and J ends, which lost 6 bases and 8 bases, there was a span of 16 bases. CDR3 bases: TGTGCCAGCAGGCCGACAGCGCAAAGGGAAAAACTGTTTTTT. This gives the protein CASRPTAQREKLFF.

V usage is TRBV25-1 and J usage is TRBJ1-6; no clear D. The CDR3 sequence is 12 residues long. Trimming stripped 6 bases from V and 7 bases from J, with 7 bases between. CDR1 MGHDK and CDR2 SYGVNS come from the germline V gene. CDR3 loop: CASREANSPLHF. The CDR3 DNA reads as TGTGCCAGCAGGGAAGCAAATTCACCCCTCCACTTT.

This chain links TRBV10-3 with TRBJ2-1; D may be TRBD1 (6 bases). V lost 10 bases to trimming and J lost 5 bases, with 15 bases between them. CDR3 length: 13 amino acids. Per the germline V gene, CDR1 is ENHRY and CDR2 is SYGVKD. The CDR3 sequence: CATGQTPDNEQFF. DNA for the CDR3: TGTGCCACCGGACAGACTCCCGACAATGAGCAGTTCTTC.

J is TRBJ2-5 and V is TRBV7-9; D uncertain. V was trimmed by 2 bases and J by 5 bases, leaving 15 bases between them. Germline V gives CDR1 SEHNR, CDR2 FQNEAQ (reference sequence). CDR3 length: 15 amino acids. The CDR3 here is CASSLNLLVQETQYF. For the CDR3, the DNA is TGTGCCAGCAGCTTAAACCTCCTAGTTCAGGAGACCCAGTACTTC.

The V gene is TRBV29-1, the J gene TRBJ2-7; no clear D gene. V was pared by 3 bases and J by 0 bases, with 6 bases between. The CDR3 sequence is 12 residues long. Germline V gene data show CDR1 as SQVTM and CDR2 as ANQGSEA. DNA of the CDR3: TGCAGCGTTGAGGGCAGCTCCTACGAGCAGTACTTC. Translation: CSVEGSSYEQYF.

This sequence joins TRBV7-2 and TRBJ2-7; D gene unclear. This CDR3 region has 13 residues. The V end was cut by 5 bases, the J end by 5 bases, with 13 bases between. Germline lookup yields CDR1 SGHTA and CDR2 FQGNSA. The CDR3 coding sequence is TGTGCCAGCAGCCCTCACATTAAGAACGAGCAGTACTTC. Its protein is CASSPHIKNEQYF.

Here the CDR3 DNA reads TGTGCCATCAGTGAGTCGAGACCTCCCGTACTCTATAATTCACCCCTCCACTTT. Amino acid sequence: CAISESRPPVLYNSPLHF. The chain employs TRBV10-3 and TRBJ1-6; unclear D gene. CDR3 length: 18 amino acids. CDR1 ENHRY and CDR2 SYGVKD come from the germline V gene. V dropped 0 bases and J dropped 3 bases, with 15 bases sitting between them.